This entry concerns a single T cell receptor beta chain. Its antigen remains unknown. The study ran its PCR with 60 Vbeta and 13 Jbeta primers. Profiling relied on immunoSEQ multiplex PCR, and the TCRdb table lists in-frame clones only, not all of them. Here the sample spans 150,000 to 200,000 clones, 82% being singletons. The germline V and J ends were trimmed by 3 bases and 4 bases, with 9 bases remaining between them. This CDR3 is 14 amino acids long. CDR1 SGHTA and CDR2 FQGTGA come from the germline V gene. The data were obtained in a study of cytomegalovirus exposure and HLA in healthy donors. At the level of the study: Earlier results showed almost 120 million unique TCR beta sequences derived from about 179 million T cells. Notes on the study in general: In a later analysis, V- and J-gene trimming of beta chains associated with a DCLRE1C missense variant, replicated independently.

Healthy bone marrow donors supplied every sample. The V and J genes are TRBV7-3 and TRBJ2-2; a possible D gene is TRBD2 (6 bases). The TCR comes from a man aged 35-49 years in good health and CMV-seronegative. Sequenced input: PBMCs. The CDR3 DNA sequence: TGTGCCAGCAGCTTTTCGGGGGTCACCGGGGAGCTGTTTTTT. Protein product: CASSFSGVTGELFF.